The 8 T cell receptor beta chains in this list originate from one sample, sequenced in a study of early T cells in non-severe SARS-CoV-2 infection. TCRdb itself ran the 5' RACE reads through MiXCR, one entry per CDR3 protein. In the table there are about 85,000 distinct CDR3 sequences, approximately 14% of which are singletons. The specimen was whole blood. These TCRs come from an adult who was a healthcare worker with PCR-confirmed SARS-CoV-2 infection or an uninfected control (not recorded which).

There are a few counts of this clonotype. V gene TRBV7-9 combines with J gene TRBJ1-1; 7 bases match TRBD1. Trimming at V came to 2 bases and at J to 0 bases, leaving 3 bases not matched to a gene. Germline values: CDR1 SEHNR, CDR2 FQNEAQ (reference sequence). The CDR3 has 15 residues. The CDR3 DNA reads as TGTGCCAGCAGCTTAAGGGGACAGTTGAACACTGAAGCTTTCTTT. Amino acids: CASSLRGQLNTEAFF.

V is TRBV12-5 and J is TRBJ1-1; 7 nucleotides agree with TRBD1. Germline V CDR1 and CDR2: LGHNT, FRNRAP. This CDR3 spans 14 amino acids. The V gene end was trimmed by 1 base and the J gene end by 7 bases; junction bases not matched to a gene: 6. CDR3 DNA sequence: TGTGCTAGTGGTTTGGCGACAGGGTACGTTGAAGCTTTCTTT. Protein sequence: CASGLATGYVEAFF.

V gene TRBV20-1 combines with J gene TRBJ2-7; 8 bases line up with TRBD1. There are 16 residues in the CDR3. CDR1 is DFQATT, CDR2 SNEGSKA, per germline (reference sequence). The V gene end was trimmed by 4 bases and the J gene end by 0 bases; junction bases not matched to a gene: 11. This CDR3 is CSATQGETGFSYEQYF. In DNA form, the CDR3 reads TGCAGTGCTACACAGGGGGAAACAGGGTTCTCCTACGAGCAGTACTTC.

V usage is TRBV19 and J usage is TRBJ2-2, with 8 positions matching TRBD2. The CDR3 loop spans 13 amino acids. Germline V CDR1 and CDR2: LNHDA, SQIVND (reference sequence). Germline trimming cut 9 bases from V and 7 bases from J; bases unmatched to any gene: 7. The CDR3 is CASGRVVSGELFF. The CDR3 nucleotides are TGTGCCAGCGGGAGGGTCGTAAGCGGGGAGCTGTTTTTT.

This clonotype was counted between two and nine times. V is TRBV6-2 or TRBV6-3 and J is TRBJ2-5, with D perhaps matching TRBD2 (6 bases). Looked up from germline, CDR1 is MNHEY and CDR2 is SVGEGT. The CDR3 totals 15 residues. Trimming stripped 6 bases from V and 0 bases from J, with 14 bases between. The CDR3 sequence is CASSAGLSYQETQYF. DNA of the CDR3: TGTGCCAGCAGCGCCGGACTATCGTACCAAGAGACCCAGTACTTC.

The table lists this clonotype with a few counts. V is TRBV27 and J is TRBJ2-7; D is perhaps TRBD2 (5 bases). Germline values: CDR1 MNHEY, CDR2 SMNVEV (reference sequence). Trimming removed 6 bases at V and 3 bases at J, with 12 bases between. This CDR3 has 13 amino acids. This chain's CDR3 is CASRSLVVYEQYF. CDR3 sequence (DNA): TGTGCCAGCAGATCACTAGTCGTCTACGAGCAGTACTTC.

A few counts support this clonotype. This chain connects TRBV5-1 to TRBJ1-1; D is unresolved. The CDR3 loop spans 15 amino acids. Per the germline V gene, CDR1 is SGHRS and CDR2 is YFSETQ. Trimming shortened V by 0 bases and J by 2 bases, and 11 bases separated the two germline ends. DNA for the CDR3: TGCGCCAGCAGCTTGGACTTCCCCTCTAACACTGAAGCTTTCTTT. Its translation is CASSLDFPSNTEAFF.

This clonotype was observed a few times. The V call is TRBV27, the J call TRBJ2-1; no firm D call. Trimming took off 7 bases at V and 4 bases at J, with 11 bases between the two ends. This CDR3 is 13 amino acids long. Per germline, CDR1 MNHEY and CDR2 SMNVEV (reference sequence). This chain's CDR3 is CASTKASYNEQFF. In nucleotides, the CDR3 is TGTGCCAGCACCAAAGCTTCTTACAATGAGCAGTTCTTC.